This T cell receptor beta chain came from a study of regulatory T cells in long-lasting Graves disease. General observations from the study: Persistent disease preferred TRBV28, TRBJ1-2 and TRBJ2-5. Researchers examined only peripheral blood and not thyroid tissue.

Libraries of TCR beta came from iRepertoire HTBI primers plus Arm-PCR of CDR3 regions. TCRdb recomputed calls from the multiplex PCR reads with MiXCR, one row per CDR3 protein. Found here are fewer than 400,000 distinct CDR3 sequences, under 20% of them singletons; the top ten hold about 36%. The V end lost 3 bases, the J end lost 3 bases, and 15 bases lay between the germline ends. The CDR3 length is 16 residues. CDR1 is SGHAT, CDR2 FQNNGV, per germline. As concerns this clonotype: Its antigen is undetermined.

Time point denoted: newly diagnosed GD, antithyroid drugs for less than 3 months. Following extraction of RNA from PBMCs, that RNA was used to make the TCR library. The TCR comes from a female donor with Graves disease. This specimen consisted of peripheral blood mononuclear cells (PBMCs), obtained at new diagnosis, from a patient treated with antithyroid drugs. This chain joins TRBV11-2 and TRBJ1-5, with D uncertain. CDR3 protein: CASSFPGEGPNQPQHF. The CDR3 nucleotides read TGTGCCAGCAGCTTCCCGGGAGAGGGCCCCAATCAGCCCCAGCATTTT.